Each of the 5 T cell receptor beta chains below was sequenced from the same sample in a study of T cell changes during pregnancy in multiple sclerosis. Sequencing used immunoSEQ multiplex PCR; TCRdb keeps in-frame clones, though not all of them. This sample has under 60,000 clones, with 92% found just once. Material: CD4+ T cells from peripheral blood mononuclear cells, obtained after pregnancy. These receptors were taken from a female donor with multiple sclerosis, enrolled in a pregnancy study.

The chain couples TRBV7-3 to TRBJ2-3; 9 nucleotides agree with TRBD2. The CDR3 loop spans 18 amino acids. After removal of 1 base from V and 1 base from J, the junction contained 9 bases not matched to a gene. The V gene's germline CDR1 is SGHTA and CDR2 FQGTGA. CDR3 sequence: CASSLMGPSGVGTDTQYF. The CDR3 region has the DNA TGTGCCAGCAGCTTAATGGGCCCTAGCGGGGTGGGCACAGATACGCAGTATTTT.

The chain has TRBV9 and TRBJ1-2, with D possibly TRBD1 on 6 matching bases. The CDR3 spans 15 residues. The ends were cut back, 3 bases at V and 2 bases at J, with 14 bases in the middle. Germline V gives CDR1 SGDLS, CDR2 YYNGEE. For the CDR3, the DNA is TGTGCCAGCAGCGGCCACAGGGTAGGAAACTATGGCTACACCTTC. Its translation is CASSGHRVGNYGYTF.

The rearrangement joins TRBV7-2 to TRBJ1-1; TRBD1 agrees at 7 bases. CDR1 is SGHTA, CDR2 FQGNSA, per germline. Trimming took 6 bases from V and 0 from J; bases not matched to a gene: 10. The CDR3 consists of 16 residues. CDR3 DNA sequence: TGTGCCAGCAGTAGGGGACAGCGCTATATGAACACTGAAGCTTTCTTT. It specifies CASSRGQRYMNTEAFF.

The rearrangement links TRBV5-5 to TRBJ2-5; 16 bases line up with TRBD2. This CDR3 contains 15 residues. J gave up 5 bases and V 4 bases, and 2 bases lay outside the gene matches. Germline V lookup: CDR1 SGHKS, CDR2 YYEKEE (reference sequence). CDR3 bases: TGTGCCAGCAGCAAGGGACTAGCGGGGGGGGAGACCCAGTACTTC. Its protein product is CASSKGLAGGETQYF.

The V gene is TRBV7-8, the J gene TRBJ1-1, with 8 nucleotides matching TRBD1. The CDR3 consists of 15 residues. Germline CDR1 reads SGHVS; CDR2 reads FQNEAQ. J lost 2 bases, V lost 4 bases, and 6 bases had no gene match. The CDR3 sequence is CASSWGGTGNTEAFF. The DNA for the CDR3 is TGTGCCAGCAGCTGGGGCGGGACAGGTAACACTGAAGCTTTCTTT. The variable domain in full, with the rest retrieved from reference TRBV7-8 and TRBJ1-1, is GAGVSQSPRYKVAKRGQDVALRCDPISGHVSLFWYQQALGQGPEFLTYFQNEAQLDKSGLPSDRFFAERPEGSVSTLKIQRTQQEDSAVYLCASSWGGTGNTEAFFGQGTRLTVV.